Listed here are 17 T cell receptor beta chains from one sample, sequenced in a study of T cells in Graves' hyperthyroidism and ophthalmopathy. RNA transcripts provided the source from which TCR beta CDR3 regions were amplified. The TCR CDR3 first-round RT-PCR relied on the HTBI primer set. TCRdb used MiXCR to reprocess the multiplex PCR reads, holding one entry per CDR3 protein. The sample contains about 400,000 distinct CDR3 sequences, roughly 13% of which appear only once. The sequenced sample was blood. The receptor set was obtained from a young woman with Graves' hyperthyroidism.

This clonotype was picked up a small number of times. The chain joins TRBV19 to TRBJ2-7; TRBD2 agrees at 11 bases. CDR1 is LNHDA and CDR2 is SQIVND in the germline V gene (reference sequence). The junction had 6 bases not matched to a gene; V was cut back by 6 bases and J by 5 bases. This CDR3 contains 14 residues. The CDR3 DNA is TGTGCCAGTAGCCCGACTAGCGGGATGAACGAGCAGTACTTC. It translates to CASSPTSGMNEQYF. Supplemented by reference TRBV19 and TRBJ2-7, the full variable domain reads DGGITQSPKYLFRKEGQNVTLSCEQNLNHDAMYWYRQDPGQGLRLIYYSQIVNDFQKGDIAEGYSVSREKKESFPLTVTSAQKNPTAFYLCASSPTSGMNEQYFGPGTRLTVT.

This clonotype was seen many times. Here the CDR3 DNA reads TGTGCCAGCAGCCTCGAACTAGCGGGGGTTAATGAGCAGTTCTTC. Translating gives CASSLELAGVNEQFF. This sequence joins TRBV28 and TRBJ2-1; 11 bases fit TRBD2. This CDR3 contains 15 residues. V lost 6 bases and J lost 7; bases outside the gene matches: 8. Germline assignment: CDR1 MDHEN and CDR2 SYDVKM.

The rearrangement uses TRBV20-1 and TRBJ1-1, with TRBD1 identical over 7 bases. V dropped 1 base and J dropped 5; count of bases not matched to a gene: 4. CDR3 length: 13 amino acids. CDR1 is DFQATT and CDR2 is SNEGSKA in the germline V gene (reference sequence). The CDR3 spells CSARVTGETEAFF. CDR3 coding DNA: TGCAGTGCTAGAGTAACAGGGGAAACTGAAGCTTTCTTT.

Many counts were recorded for this clonotype. V gene TRBV20-1 combines with J gene TRBJ1-1; D call uncertain. Germline CDR1 DFQATT, CDR2 SNEGSKA (reference sequence). The CDR3 totals 13 residues. Trimming left V 4 bases short and J 5 bases short, with 14 bases between. The CDR3 DNA reads as TGCAGTGCTACTGGTATAATGGGGACTGAAGCTTTCTTT. It encodes CSATGIMGTEAFF.

Notes on this clonotype: It may be a read error: a sequence one base away is much more abundant. This rearrangement joins TRBV5-1 to TRBJ1-2; the match to TRBD1 covers 8 bases. The CDR3 is 14 amino acids. Germline loops: CDR1 SGHRS, CDR2 YFSETQ. The V segment lost 4 bases and the J segment 1 base; nucleotides outside the gene matches: 3. The CDR3 reads CASSTTGDNYGYTF. The CDR3 DNA reads TGCGCCAGCAGCACGACAGGGGATAACTATGGCTACACCTTC.

This clonotype was detected many times. This chain links TRBV3-1 with TRBJ1-1; D possibly corresponds to TRBD1 (5 bases). Germline V gene lookup returns CDR1 LGHDT and CDR2 YNNKEL (reference sequence). This CDR3 spans 14 amino acids. Deletions cut 4 bases from V and 4 bases from J, with 13 bases between. The CDR3 nucleotides are TGTGCCAGCAGCCCCTTCTTCGGGGGCACTGAAGCTTTCTTT. Residues: CASSPFFGGTEAFF.

This clonotype was seen at least ten times. V usage is TRBV7-8 and J usage is TRBJ2-7; the D gene is possibly TRBD2 (7 bases). The CDR3 covers 15 residues. The V end lost 4 bases, the J end lost 0 bases, and 13 bases lay between the germline ends. Germline V gives CDR1 SGHVS, CDR2 FQNEAQ. The DNA of the CDR3 is TGTGCCAGCAGCTGGGGGGCTAGCGGCTCCTACGAGCAGTACTTC. This codes for CASSWGASGSYEQYF. The variable domain in full, with the rest retrieved from reference TRBV7-8 and TRBJ2-7, is GAGVSQSPRYKVAKRGQDVALRCDPISGHVSLFWYQQALGQGPEFLTYFQNEAQLDKSGLPSDRFFAERPEGSVSTLKIQRTQQEDSAVYLCASSWGASGSYEQYFGPGTRLTVT.

Note on this clonotype: The junction departs from the called germline gene at one end, perhaps through a read error. The V and J genes are TRBV19 and TRBJ2-2; unclear D gene. Per germline, CDR1 LNHDA and CDR2 SQIVND (reference sequence). The CDR3 runs to 14 residues. The CDR3 reads CASRIGRNTGELFF. The DNA of the CDR3 is TGTGCCAGTAGAATAGGGCGGAACACCGGGGAGCTGTTTTTT.

This clonotype has a count of ten or more. The chain links TRBV2 to TRBJ2-5; TRBD1 matches 8 bases. This CDR3 is built from 15 residues. V lost 1 base and J lost 5; bases outside the gene matches: 6. Per germline, CDR1 SNHLY and CDR2 FYNNEI. CDR3: CASSEEAGGAETQYF. CDR3 DNA: TGTGCCAGCAGTGAAGAGGCAGGGGGCGCGGAGACCCAGTACTTC.

The rearrangement links TRBV6-1 to TRBJ2-1; D is perhaps TRBD2 (6 bases). V was pared by 2 bases and J by 9 bases, with 11 bases between. CDR1 is MNHNS and CDR2 is SASEGT in the germline V gene. The CDR3 contains 13 residues. Here the CDR3 reads CASSELGGGEQFF. CDR3 in DNA: TGTGCCAGCAGTGAATTGGGGGGAGGTGAGCAGTTCTTC.

This clonotype was detected a few times. V usage is TRBV10-3 and J usage is TRBJ2-1, with D perhaps TRBD2 (5 bases). The germline V gene has CDR1 ENHRY and CDR2 SYGVKD. The V end was cut by 10 bases, the J end by 4 bases, with 11 bases between. The CDR3 has 12 residues. The CDR3 loop reads CATKGVYNEQFF. In DNA form, the CDR3 reads TGTGCCACCAAGGGAGTTTACAATGAGCAGTTCTTC.

This clonotype was detected many times. The V gene is TRBV20-1, the J gene TRBJ2-1, with TRBD2 matching over 11 bases. The CDR3 has 15 amino acids. Germline CDR1 and CDR2: DFQATT and SNEGSKA (reference sequence). J was trimmed by 4 bases and V by 3 bases; bases with no gene match: 5. CDR3 sequence reads: CSASDSGRAYNEQFF. The CDR3 nucleotides read TGCAGTGCTAGCGATAGCGGGAGGGCTTACAATGAGCAGTTCTTC.

This chain links TRBV2 with TRBJ2-7; 12 nucleotides line up with TRBD1. Trimming at V came to 6 bases and at J to 3 bases, leaving 9 bases not matched to a gene. This CDR3 comprises 16 residues. Germline CDR1 SNHLY, CDR2 FYNNEI. The CDR3 loop reads CASRSGTGGAGYEQYF. In DNA, the CDR3 is TGTGCCAGCAGGTCCGGGACAGGGGGCGCGGGCTACGAGCAGTACTTC.

There are many counts of this clonotype. CDR3 protein: CASSVSRSSTDTQYF. For the CDR3, the DNA is TGTGCCAGCAGCGTCAGCCGGAGTAGCACAGATACGCAGTATTTT. The genes are TRBV7-2 and TRBJ2-3; D ambiguous. The germline CDR1 and CDR2 sequences are SGHTA and FQGNSA. V lost 5 bases and J 0 bases, leaving 12 bases between the germline ends. This CDR3 has 15 residues. The complete variable domain, with remaining parts taken from reference TRBV7-2 and TRBJ2-3, reads GAGVSQSPSNKVTEKGKDVELRCDPISGHTALYWYRQSLGQGLEFLIYFQGNSAPDKSGLPSDRFSAERTGGSVSTLTIQRTQQEDSAVYLCASSVSRSSTDTQYFGPGTRLTVL.

This clonotype was seen many times. The V gene is TRBV2, the J gene TRBJ2-1; possibly TRBD1 for D (5 bases). The CDR3 is 14 amino acids. The V gene's germline CDR1 is SNHLY and CDR2 FYNNEI. Trimming took off 1 base at V and 8 bases at J, with 12 bases between the two ends. The DNA of the CDR3 is TGTGCCAGCAGTGAAGAGTCAGGGATCCATGAGCAGTTCTTC. It specifies CASSEESGIHEQFF.

This clonotype showed up many times. This chain connects TRBV14 to TRBJ2-1; 7 bases line up with TRBD1. The germline V gene has CDR1 SGHDN and CDR2 FVKESK. V lost 1 base to trimming and J lost 6 bases; unmatched junction nucleotides: 3. The CDR3 extends over 14 amino acids. The CDR3 region has the DNA TGTGCCAGCAGCCAAGTGGGACAGTTCAATGAGCAGTTCTTC. It translates to CASSQVGQFNEQFF.

There are many counts of this clonotype. V gene TRBV6-1 combines with J gene TRBJ2-7, with TRBD1 matching 7 bases. Germline CDR1 is MNHNS and CDR2 is SASEGT. The CDR3 has 16 residues. J lost 3 bases, V lost 5 bases, and 13 bases had no gene match. The DNA for the CDR3 is TGTGCCAGCAGTCGCCGAACAGGGGCGAGATTCTACGAGCAGTACTTC. Protein: CASSRRTGARFYEQYF.